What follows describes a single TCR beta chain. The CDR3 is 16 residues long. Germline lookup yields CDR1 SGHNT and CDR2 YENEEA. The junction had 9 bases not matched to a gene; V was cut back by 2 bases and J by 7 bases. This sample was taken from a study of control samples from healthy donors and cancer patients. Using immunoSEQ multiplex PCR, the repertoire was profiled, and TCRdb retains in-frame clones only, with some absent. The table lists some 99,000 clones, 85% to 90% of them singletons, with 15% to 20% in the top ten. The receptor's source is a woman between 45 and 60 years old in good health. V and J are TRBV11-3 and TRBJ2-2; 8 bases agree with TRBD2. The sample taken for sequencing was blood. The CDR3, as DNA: TGTGCCAGCAGCTTACCACGAGCGGGGGAGGACGGGGAGCTGTTTTTT. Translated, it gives CASSLPRAGEDGELFF.